A selection of T cell receptor beta chains follows, all from one sample in a study of STAT5B mutations in CD4+ large granular lymphocyte leukemia. Clones were sequenced by immunoSEQ multiplex PCR, and TCRdb holds only the in-frame ones, with some missing. The table has several thousand clones, over 70% seen once; the top ten hold about 70%. The sequencing sample was made of PBMCs. These receptors came from a woman aged 55-69 years with CD4+ T-cell large granular lymphocyte leukemia. The CDR3 runs from the conserved cysteine through the conserved F or W. A D gene is named only where the DNA matches it firmly. A row's size may be missing; if present it is once, few, many or a size class.

D: TRBD1; V: TRBV18; J: TRBJ1-1; size: few; CDR3: CASSGTGMNTEAFF; DNA: TGTGCCAGCTCGGGGACAGGGATGAACACTGAAGCTTTCTTT
D: TRBD1; V: TRBV27; J: TRBJ2-7; size: -; CDR3: CASSPGQGRMGEQYF; DNA: TGTGCCAGCAGCCCGGGACAGGGTCGGATGGGCGAGCAGTACTTC
D: TRBD1; V: TRBV6-1; J: TRBJ2-2; size: -; CDR3: CASRPDRGQVGELFF; DNA: TGTGCCAGCAGACCCGACAGGGGGCAGGTCGGGGAGCTGTTTTTT
D: -; V: TRBV5-4; J: TRBJ2-5; size: -; CDR3: CASSWGAGDAETQYF; DNA: TGTGCCAGCAGCTGGGGGGCAGGGGACGCAGAGACCCAGTACTTC
D: -; V: TRBV15; J: TRBJ2-7; size: -; CDR3: CATSRDRDYRDRAYEQYF; DNA: TGTGCCACCAGCAGAGATCGGGACTACCGGGACAGAGCCTACGAGCAGTACTTC
D: -; V: TRBV10-1; J: TRBJ1-2; size: once; CDR3: CASSASRDYGYTF; DNA: TGCGCCAGCAGTGCGTCCAGGGACTATGGCTACACCTTC
D: -; V: TRBV6-6; J: TRBJ2-1; size: -; CDR3: CASSYREGGNEQFF; DNA: TGTGCCAGCAGTTACAGGGAAGGCGGCAATGAGCAGTTCTTC
D: -; V: TRBV5-6; J: TRBJ1-4; size: -; CDR3: CASSLGAATNEKLFF; DNA: TGTGCCAGCAGCTTGGGCGCAGCAACTAATGAAAAACTGTTTTTT
D: TRBD2; V: TRBV29-1; J: TRBJ2-1; size: once; CDR3: CSVLLPTGLAGEGEQFF; DNA: TGCAGCGTACTGTTACCAACCGGACTAGCGGGAGAGGGTGAGCAGTTCTTC
D: -; V: TRBV10-1; J: TRBJ2-3; size: -; CDR3: CASSDLSEFTDTQYF; DNA: TGCGCCAGCAGTGACCTATCAGAGTTCACAGATACGCAGTATTTT
D: -; V: TRBV5-1; J: TRBJ2-5; size: -; CDR3: CASSLSGLRETQYF; DNA: TGCGCCAGCAGCTTAAGTGGGTTACGAGAGACCCAGTACTTC
D: -; V: TRBV5-1; J: TRBJ2-7; size: -; CDR3: CASKRKGGGEDEQYF; DNA: TGCGCCAGCAAGCGGAAGGGGGGGGGCGAAGACGAGCAGTACTTC
D: TRBD1; V: TRBV9; J: TRBJ1-2; size: -; CDR3: CASSAGQGNYGYTF; DNA: TGTGCCAGCAGCGCTGGACAGGGCAACTATGGCTACACCTTC
D: TRBD1; V: TRBV6-5; J: TRBJ1-1; size: -; CDR3: CASSRGQGRNTEAFF; DNA: TGTGCCAGCAGTCGTGGACAGGGCAGAAACACTGAAGCTTTCTTT
D: TRBD1; V: TRBV27; J: TRBJ2-1; size: -; CDR3: CASSLQGANEQFF; DNA: TGTGCCAGCAGTTTGCAGGGGGCTAATGAGCAGTTCTTC
D: -; V: TRBV9; J: TRBJ2-7; size: -; CDR3: CASSVGSDSYEQYF; DNA: TGTGCCAGCAGCGTAGGGTCGGACAGCTACGAGCAGTACTTC
D: -; V: TRBV28; J: TRBJ1-5; size: few; CDR3: CASTLWNQPQHF; DNA: TGTGCCAGCACCCTTTGGAATCAGCCCCAGCATTTT
D: TRBD2; V: TRBV5-4; J: TRBJ2-7; size: -; CDR3: CASSPKGTSGYEQYF; DNA: TGTGCCAGCAGCCCCAAGGGGACTAGCGGCTACGAGCAGTACTTC
D: TRBD1; V: TRBV7-9; J: TRBJ1-2; size: once; CDR3: CASSLGTGVGYTF; DNA: TGTGCCAGCAGCTTGGGGACAGGGGTTGGCTACACCTTC
D: TRBD1; V: TRBV7-7; J: TRBJ2-2; size: once; CDR3: CASSPGQAYTGELFF; DNA: TGTGCCAGCAGCCCGGGACAGGCGTACACCGGGGAGCTGTTTTTT
D: -; V: TRBV28; J: TRBJ2-7; size: -; CDR3: CASSGGTLGYEQYF; DNA: TGTGCCAGCAGTGGGGGGACACTCGGCTACGAGCAGTACTTC
D: -; V: TRBV7-9; J: TRBJ2-3; size: -; CDR3: CASSMGDTQYF; DNA: TGTGCCAGCAGCATGGGTGATACGCAGTATTTT
D: -; V: TRBV19; J: TRBJ1-2; size: -; CDR3: CASSMTGVNYGYTF; DNA: TGTGCCAGTAGTATGACGGGGGTAAACTATGGCTACACCTTC
D: -; V: TRBV28; J: TRBJ1-5; size: -; CDR3: CASSSQVAGYSNQPQHF; DNA: TGTGCCAGCAGTTCCCAGGTCGCAGGTTATAGCAATCAGCCCCAGCATTTT
D: -; V: TRBV28; J: TRBJ2-7; size: -; CDR3: CASTLGVSYEQYF; DNA: TGTGCCAGCACCCTGGGGGTTTCCTACGAGCAGTACTTC
D: TRBD2; V: TRBV5-1; J: TRBJ2-1; size: -; CDR3: CASSLSGSMNNEQFF; DNA: TGCGCCAGCAGCTTAAGCGGGAGCATGAACAATGAGCAGTTCTTC
D: -; V: TRBV19; J: TRBJ1-1; size: once; CDR3: CASSFGRLDTEAFF; DNA: TGTGCCAGTAGTTTTGGACGCCTGGACACTGAAGCTTTCTTT
D: TRBD1; V: TRBV9; J: TRBJ1-6; size: medium-sized; CDR3: CASSRGQGNSPLHF; DNA: TGTGCCAGCAGCAGAGGACAGGGAAATTCACCCCTCCACTTT
D: TRBD1; V: TRBV28; J: TRBJ1-2; size: -; CDR3: CASSLATGGPYGYTF; DNA: TGTGCCAGCAGTTTGGCAACAGGGGGCCCCTATGGCTACACCTTC